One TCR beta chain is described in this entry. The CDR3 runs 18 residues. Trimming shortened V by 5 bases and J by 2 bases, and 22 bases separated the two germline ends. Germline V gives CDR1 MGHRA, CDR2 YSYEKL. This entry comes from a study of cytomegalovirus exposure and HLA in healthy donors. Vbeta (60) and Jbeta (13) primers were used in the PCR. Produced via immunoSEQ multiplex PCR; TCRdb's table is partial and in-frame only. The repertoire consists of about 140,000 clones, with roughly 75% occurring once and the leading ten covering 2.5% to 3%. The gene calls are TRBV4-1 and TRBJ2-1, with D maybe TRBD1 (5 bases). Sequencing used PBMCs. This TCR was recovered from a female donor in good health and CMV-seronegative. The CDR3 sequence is CASSVLPFRVVTYNEQFF. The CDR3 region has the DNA TGCGCCAGCAGCGTACTCCCCTTCAGGGTAGTGACCTACAATGAGCAGTTCTTC.